Listed below are T cell receptor beta chains from one sample, sequenced in a study of neurological immune-mediated disorders. One entry per CDR3 protein results from TCRdb running MiXCR on the 5' RACE reads. The table has roughly 100,000 distinct CDR3 sequences, about 10% seen once. Material: PBMCs. These receptors were taken from a female donor with HTLV-1-associated myelopathy (HAM/TSP). Both conserved end residues are part of each CDR3. A D gene is named only where the DNA matches it firmly. Only part of the rows carry a size: once, few, many, or a class if the clone is expanded.

cdr3_length: 15; d_call: .; clone_size: many; j_call: TRBJ2-7; v_call: TRBV20-1; cdr3_aa: CSAPSRDKSTYEQYF; cdr3_nt: TGCAGTGCTCCTTCCCGGGACAAGAGCACCTACGAGCAGTACTTC
cdr3_length: 14; d_call: .; clone_size: many; j_call: TRBJ1-5; v_call: TRBV5-1; cdr3_aa: CASSLDSLGQPQHF; cdr3_nt: TGCGCCAGCAGCTTGGACAGCCTGGGTCAGCCCCAGCATTTT
cdr3_length: 15; d_call: TRBD1; clone_size: many; j_call: TRBJ1-1; v_call: TRBV28; cdr3_aa: CASSPRDRPLTEAFF; cdr3_nt: TGTGCCAGCAGTCCCAGGGACAGGCCTTTGACTGAAGCTTTCTTT
cdr3_length: 15; d_call: .; clone_size: many; j_call: TRBJ2-1; v_call: TRBV9; cdr3_aa: CASSVVATFYAEQFF; cdr3_nt: TGTGCCAGCAGCGTAGTGGCTACTTTCTATGCTGAGCAGTTCTTC
cdr3_length: 14; d_call: .; clone_size: many; j_call: TRBJ2-3; v_call: TRBV5-1; cdr3_aa: CASSLRGPLDTQYF; cdr3_nt: TGCGCCAGCAGCCTGCGGGGGCCCTTGGATACGCAGTATTTT
cdr3_length: 16; d_call: .; clone_size: few; j_call: TRBJ2-3; v_call: TRBV19; cdr3_aa: CASSNRGRELTDTQYF; cdr3_nt: TGTGCCAGTAGTAACCGTGGCAGGGAACTTACAGATACGCAGTATTTT
cdr3_length: 14; d_call: .; clone_size: many; j_call: TRBJ2-5; v_call: TRBV5-1; cdr3_aa: CASSSTGPQETQYF; cdr3_nt: TGCGCCAGCAGCTCTACAGGGCCGCAAGAGACCCAGTACTTC
cdr3_length: 13; d_call: .; clone_size: many; j_call: TRBJ2-7; v_call: TRBV20-1; cdr3_aa: CSARWAISYEQYF; cdr3_nt: TGCAGTGCTAGATGGGCAATCTCCTACGAGCAGTACTTC
cdr3_length: 16; d_call: .; clone_size: many; j_call: TRBJ2-1; v_call: TRBV5-1; cdr3_aa: CASSLLTSQKDNEQFF; cdr3_nt: TGCGCCAGCAGCTTGCTGACCTCTCAAAAGGACAATGAGCAGTTCTTC
cdr3_length: 13; d_call: .; clone_size: many; j_call: TRBJ2-7; v_call: TRBV7-9; cdr3_aa: CASSLDTIYEQYF; cdr3_nt: TGTGCCAGCAGCTTGGACACGATCTACGAGCAGTACTTC
cdr3_length: 16; d_call: .; clone_size: many; j_call: TRBJ2-6; v_call: TRBV9; cdr3_aa: CASSVASLTGANVLTF; cdr3_nt: TGTGCCAGCAGCGTAGCGAGCCTGACTGGGGCCAACGTCCTGACTTTC
cdr3_length: 11; d_call: .; clone_size: many; j_call: TRBJ2-2; v_call: TRBV18; cdr3_aa: CASSPPGELFF; cdr3_nt: TGTGCCAGCTCACCACCCGGGGAGCTGTTTTTT
cdr3_length: 17; d_call: .; clone_size: few; j_call: TRBJ2-7; v_call: TRBV5-1; cdr3_aa: CASSLDPGGRTSYEQYF; cdr3_nt: TGCGCCAGCAGCTTGGACCCAGGCGGGCGAACCTCCTACGAGCAGTACTTC
cdr3_length: 16; d_call: TRBD1; clone_size: many; j_call: TRBJ2-5; v_call: TRBV15; cdr3_aa: CATRSGFIQGEETQYF; cdr3_nt: TGTGCTACCAGGTCTGGGTTCATACAGGGGGAGGAGACCCAGTACTTC
cdr3_length: 13; d_call: .; clone_size: many; j_call: TRBJ2-3; v_call: TRBV24-1; cdr3_aa: CATSYGGLNTQYF; cdr3_nt: TGTGCCACCAGTTACGGGGGTCTAAATACGCAGTATTTT
cdr3_length: 15; d_call: TRBD2; clone_size: many; j_call: TRBJ2-1; v_call: TRBV10-2; cdr3_aa: CASRELAGPYNEQFF; cdr3_nt: TGCGCCAGCAGGGAACTAGCGGGACCCTACAATGAGCAGTTCTTC
cdr3_length: 14; d_call: .; clone_size: few; j_call: TRBJ2-1; v_call: TRBV20-1; cdr3_aa: CSARTAGYRNEQFF; cdr3_nt: TGCAGTGCTAGAACCGCCGGGTACCGGAATGAGCAGTTCTTC
cdr3_length: 19; d_call: TRBD1; clone_size: many; j_call: TRBJ2-6; v_call: TRBV11-2; cdr3_aa: CASSLVGTGWYSGANVLTF; cdr3_nt: TGTGCCAGCAGCTTAGTTGGGACAGGGTGGTACTCTGGGGCCAACGTCCTGACTTTC
cdr3_length: 17; d_call: .; clone_size: few; j_call: TRBJ2-1; v_call: TRBV6-6; cdr3_aa: CASSTDGRQGGQNEQFF; cdr3_nt: TGTGCCAGCAGTACCGATGGGCGTCAGGGGGGGCAGAATGAGCAGTTCTTC
cdr3_length: 13; d_call: .; clone_size: many; j_call: TRBJ1-1; v_call: TRBV28; cdr3_aa: CASSYRGYTEAFF; cdr3_nt: TGTGCCAGCAGTTATAGGGGATACACTGAAGCTTTCTTT
cdr3_length: 17; d_call: .; clone_size: many; j_call: TRBJ2-7; v_call: TRBV28; cdr3_aa: CASSPPPRPYGSYEQYF; cdr3_nt: TGTGCCAGCAGTCCCCCCCCCAGGCCCTACGGTTCCTACGAGCAGTACTTC
cdr3_length: 15; d_call: .; clone_size: many; j_call: TRBJ2-3; v_call: TRBV15; cdr3_aa: CATHRGEGLGDTQYF; cdr3_nt: TGTGCCACGCACCGGGGTGAGGGGCTCGGGGATACGCAGTATTTT
cdr3_length: 12; d_call: .; clone_size: .; j_call: TRBJ2-7; v_call: TRBV29-1; cdr3_aa: CSVEPTVGEQYF; cdr3_nt: TGCAGCGTTGAACCGACGGTGGGCGAGCAGTACTTC
cdr3_length: 15; d_call: .; clone_size: .; j_call: TRBJ2-7; v_call: TRBV27; cdr3_aa: CASSLFDRFTYEQYF; cdr3_nt: TGTGCCAGCAGTCTATTCGACAGGTTTACCTACGAGCAGTACTTC
cdr3_length: 14; d_call: TRBD1; clone_size: .; j_call: TRBJ2-1; v_call: TRBV7-2; cdr3_aa: CASSGRTGFGEQFF; cdr3_nt: TGTGCCAGCAGCGGGCGGACAGGGTTCGGTGAGCAGTTCTTC
cdr3_length: 13; d_call: .; clone_size: many; j_call: TRBJ1-5; v_call: TRBV12-3/TRBV12-4; cdr3_aa: CASSYFPGQPQHF; cdr3_nt: TGTGCCAGCAGTTACTTTCCCGGGCAGCCCCAGCATTTT
cdr3_length: 14; d_call: .; clone_size: many; j_call: TRBJ1-1; v_call: TRBV6-5; cdr3_aa: CASSYSRTNTEAFF; cdr3_nt: TGTGCCAGCAGTTACTCCCGGACGAACACTGAAGCTTTCTTT
cdr3_length: 15; d_call: TRBD2; clone_size: many; j_call: TRBJ2-3; v_call: TRBV5-1; cdr3_aa: CASSLSGGPTDTQYF; cdr3_nt: TGTGCCAGCAGCTTGTCGGGGGGACCCACAGATACGCAGTATTTT
cdr3_length: 14; d_call: TRBD1; clone_size: many; j_call: TRBJ2-7; v_call: TRBV2; cdr3_aa: CASDNRDRGYEQYF; cdr3_nt: TGTGCCAGTGACAACCGGGACAGGGGATACGAGCAGTACTTC
cdr3_length: 14; d_call: .; clone_size: .; j_call: TRBJ1-5; v_call: TRBV7-9; cdr3_aa: CASSGQLMNQPQHF; cdr3_nt: TGTGCCAGCAGTGGACAGCTCATGAATCAGCCCCAGCATTTT
cdr3_length: 11; d_call: TRBD1; clone_size: many; j_call: TRBJ2-7; v_call: TRBV29-1; cdr3_aa: CSGKQGYEQYF; cdr3_nt: TGCAGCGGAAAACAGGGGTACGAGCAGTACTTC
cdr3_length: 13; d_call: .; clone_size: many; j_call: TRBJ2-5; v_call: TRBV7-9; cdr3_aa: CASSLESRATQYF; cdr3_nt: TGTGCCAGCAGCTTAGAATCCAGGGCGACCCAGTACTTC
cdr3_length: 16; d_call: TRBD1; clone_size: many; j_call: TRBJ2-2; v_call: TRBV19; cdr3_aa: CASRPPGQGFHGELFF; cdr3_nt: TGTGCCAGTAGGCCTCCGGGACAGGGATTCCACGGGGAGCTGTTTTTT
cdr3_length: 16; d_call: TRBD1; clone_size: many; j_call: TRBJ2-2; v_call: TRBV6-5; cdr3_aa: CASRPPDRGRTGELFF; cdr3_nt: TGTGCCAGCAGGCCTCCGGACAGGGGGCGAACCGGGGAGCTGTTTTTT
cdr3_length: 12; d_call: .; clone_size: many; j_call: TRBJ1-1; v_call: TRBV20-1; cdr3_aa: CSAIRGENEAFF; cdr3_nt: TGCAGTGCTATAAGGGGGGAGAATGAAGCTTTCTTT
cdr3_length: 14; d_call: .; clone_size: many; j_call: TRBJ2-2; v_call: TRBV7-7; cdr3_aa: CASKGQGGTGELFF; cdr3_nt: TGTGCCAGCAAGGGGCAGGGTGGGACCGGGGAGCTGTTTTTT
cdr3_length: 13; d_call: TRBD1; clone_size: few; j_call: TRBJ1-4; v_call: TRBV25-1; cdr3_aa: CASRDREREKLFF; cdr3_nt: TGTGCCAGCCGGGACAGGGAACGGGAAAAACTGTTTTTT
cdr3_length: 13; d_call: TRBD1; clone_size: many; j_call: TRBJ1-5; v_call: TRBV12-3/TRBV12-4; cdr3_aa: CASNTGGGQPQHF; cdr3_nt: TGTGCCAGCAATACAGGGGGCGGGCAGCCCCAGCATTTT
cdr3_length: 15; d_call: .; clone_size: many; j_call: TRBJ2-7; v_call: TRBV4-2; cdr3_aa: CASSQTETGSYEQYF; cdr3_nt: TGTGCCAGCAGCCAGACCGAGACAGGATCCTACGAGCAGTACTTC
cdr3_length: 15; d_call: TRBD2; clone_size: many; j_call: TRBJ2-3; v_call: TRBV7-2; cdr3_aa: CASSLRSQLADTQYF; cdr3_nt: TGTGCCAGCAGCTTAAGGTCCCAACTAGCGGATACGCAGTATTTT
cdr3_length: 12; d_call: .; clone_size: .; j_call: TRBJ2-7; v_call: TRBV6-5; cdr3_aa: CASGTFSYEQYF; cdr3_nt: TGTGCCAGCGGGACTTTTTCCTACGAGCAGTACTTC
cdr3_length: 14; d_call: .; clone_size: .; j_call: TRBJ2-5; v_call: TRBV5-1; cdr3_aa: CASGTGEYRETQYF; cdr3_nt: TGCGCCAGCGGGACGGGCGAATACCGAGAGACCCAGTACTTC
cdr3_length: 14; d_call: .; clone_size: .; j_call: TRBJ2-7; v_call: TRBV5-1; cdr3_aa: CASSLGLLGTEQYF; cdr3_nt: TGCGCCAGCAGCTTGGGGCTTCTGGGGACCGAGCAGTACTTC
cdr3_length: 15; d_call: TRBD1; clone_size: many; j_call: TRBJ2-1; v_call: TRBV28; cdr3_aa: CASSSDRGSYNEQFF; cdr3_nt: TGTGCCAGCAGTTCCGACAGGGGCTCCTACAATGAGCAGTTCTTC